One and the same sample provided the 14 T cell receptor beta chains below, sequenced in a study of cytomegalovirus exposure and HLA in healthy donors. Some clones are missing from TCRdb's copy, which holds only in-frame ones; the method was immunoSEQ multiplex PCR. The data hold 110,000 or so clones, with 70% to 90% observed a single time. Sequencing was done on a sample of PBMCs. Receptors were obtained from a woman in her late teens or twenties in good health and CMV-seropositive.

The rearrangement joins TRBV5-1 to TRBJ1-2, with 9 positions matching TRBD1. CDR3 length: 13 residues. CDR1 SGHRS and CDR2 YFSETQ come from the germline V gene. V gave up 4 bases and J gave up 8 bases; unmatched junction bases: 6. CDR3 region: CASSARQGVGYTF. CDR3 DNA sequence: TGCGCCAGCAGCGCCCGACAGGGGGTCGGCTACACCTTC.

This chain joins TRBV6-1 and TRBJ2-5; 15 bases are a match to TRBD2. Trimming took 4 bases from V and 5 from J; bases not matched to a gene: 14. CDR1 is MNHNS and CDR2 is SASEGT in the germline V gene. The CDR3 is 19 residues long. CDR3 residues: CASSVKGLAGGPGRETQYF. In DNA form, the CDR3 reads TGTGCCAGCAGTGTAAAAGGACTAGCGGGAGGGCCGGGTCGTGAGACCCAGTACTTC.

The V call is TRBV14, the J call TRBJ2-7; 7 bases match TRBD2. The CDR3 is 17 amino acids. Trimming took 1 base from V and 2 from J; bases not matched to a gene: 11. Germline values: CDR1 SGHDN, CDR2 FVKESK. CDR3 coding DNA: TGTGCCAGCAGCCAAGCTAGCGGTACGAACGTGGCCTACGAGCAGTACTTC. Protein: CASSQASGTNVAYEQYF.

The chain links TRBV7-9 to TRBJ1-2; TRBD1 aligns across 11 bases. Germline CDR1 SEHNR, CDR2 FQNEAQ (reference sequence). With 6 bases clipped from V and 9 bases from J, the junction kept 12 bases outside the gene matches. This CDR3 region has 15 residues. The CDR3 here is CASRPRGTGGISYTF. CDR3 in DNA: TGTGCCAGCAGGCCGCGGGGGACAGGGGGAATTAGCTACACCTTC.

The rearrangement links TRBV19 to TRBJ2-1, with 11 bases lining up with TRBD1. The CDR3 consists of 16 residues. The junction had 9 bases not matched to a gene; V was cut back by 3 bases and J by 8 bases. Germline loops: CDR1 LNHDA, CDR2 SQIVND (reference sequence). CDR3: CASSIPGTGGLDEQFF. The CDR3 region has the DNA TGTGCCAGTAGTATTCCTGGGACAGGGGGGTTGGATGAGCAGTTCTTC.

The chain couples TRBV5-5 to TRBJ1-5; 11 nucleotides align to TRBD1. Losses at the gene ends were 4 bases for V and 16 bases for J; bases not matched to a gene: 10. The germline V gene encodes CDR1 SGHKS and CDR2 YYEKEE (reference sequence). The CDR3 spans 13 residues. The CDR3 DNA sequence: TGTGCCAGCAGCCCGGGATTGGGACAGGGGGGACATTTT. Protein: CASSPGLGQGGHF.

J is TRBJ1-1 and V is TRBV28, with D maybe TRBD1 (5 bases). This CDR3 has 17 amino acids. V gave up 3 bases and J gave up 3 bases, with 20 bases separating them. Germline V CDR1 and CDR2: MDHEN, SYDVKM. CDR3 in DNA: TGTGCCAGCAGTTTTGTGGACACGGGGGTTCTGCACACTGAAGCTTTCTTT. Its protein product is CASSFVDTGVLHTEAFF. Using reference TRBV28 and TRBJ1-1 for the parts outside the CDR3, the full variable domain is DVKVTQSSRYLVKRTGEKVFLECVQDMDHENMFWYRQDPGLGLRLIYFSYDVKMKEKGDIPEGYSVSREKKERFSLILESASTNQTSMYLCASSFVDTGVLHTEAFFGQGTRLTVV.

This clone was detected once. V usage is TRBV15 and J usage is TRBJ2-7, with TRBD2 matching over 8 bases. V dropped 6 bases and J dropped 7; count of bases not matched to a gene: 5. The CDR3 totals 12 residues. Germline values: CDR1 LNHNV, CDR2 YYDKDF (reference sequence). The CDR3 DNA follows: TGTGCCACCAGAGACTTAGCGGGGGAGCAGTACTTC. Translating gives CATRDLAGEQYF.

The CDR3 nucleotides read TGCGCCAGCAGCCCACGGGCAGGGGAGAATGAGCAGTTCTTC. It translates to CASSPRAGENEQFF. The rearrangement joins TRBV4-1 to TRBJ2-1, with D perhaps matching TRBD1 (6 bases). Germline V gene lookup returns CDR1 MGHRA and CDR2 YSYEKL. The CDR3 runs 14 residues. V lost 4 bases to trimming and J lost 7 bases, with 14 bases between them.

The rearrangement uses TRBV5-1 and TRBJ1-5, with D perhaps TRBD1 (5 bases). The CDR3 covers 15 residues. Germline values: CDR1 SGHRS, CDR2 YFSETQ. Trimming removed 0 bases from V and 4 bases from J, with 11 bases in between. The CDR3 region has the DNA TGCGCCAGCAGCTTGGTAGACAGCCGGAATCAGCCCCAGCATTTT. It encodes CASSLVDSRNQPQHF.

The rearrangement joins TRBV9 to TRBJ2-7; D perhaps matches TRBD2 (6 bases). CDR1 is SGDLS, CDR2 YYNGEE, per germline. The CDR3 length is 16 residues. V lost 2 bases, J lost 2 bases, and 17 bases lay in between. CDR3 residues: CASSVRSGVGPYEQYF. In DNA, the CDR3 is TGTGCCAGCAGCGTTCGCTCGGGAGTTGGTCCCTACGAGCAGTACTTC.

This clone has just one count. V and J are TRBV9 and TRBJ2-1, with D tentatively TRBD2 (6 bases). V dropped 4 bases and J dropped 6 bases, with 14 bases sitting between them. Per germline, CDR1 SGDLS and CDR2 YYNGEE. CDR3 length equals 14 residues. The CDR3 is CASSLPSGRNEQFF. In DNA, the CDR3 is TGTGCCAGCAGCCTCCCCAGCGGGCGCAATGAGCAGTTCTTC.

Concerning this clone: Other DNA sequences in the same sample also yield this CDR3. The chain has TRBV19 and TRBJ2-7, with 8 bases that match TRBD1. The trim removed 3 bases at V and 1 base at J, leaving 2 bases unmatched. This CDR3 contains 14 residues. Germline loops: CDR1 LNHDA, CDR2 SQIVND (reference sequence). The CDR3 spells CASSIGQGSYEQYF. Written as DNA, the CDR3 is TGTGCCAGTAGTATCGGACAGGGTTCCTACGAGCAGTACTTC.

The chain links TRBV5-6 to TRBJ2-1, with 7 bases that match TRBD1. The J segment lost 0 bases and the V segment lost 3 bases, leaving 9 bases of the junction unmatched. CDR1 and CDR2 from the germline V gene are SGHDT and YYEEEE. The CDR3 length is 17 residues. The CDR3 loop reads CASSSRGLPSSYNEQFF. In nucleotides, the CDR3 is TGTGCCAGCAGCTCTAGGGGGCTTCCGAGCTCCTACAATGAGCAGTTCTTC.